Below, 16 T cell receptor beta chains from the same sample are listed, as sequenced in a study of CD8+CD57+ T cells in acquired aplastic anemia. Genomic DNA, the template, was used for profiling of the TCR beta VDJ and CDR3. TCRdb analysed the reads with MiXCR anew, one entry per CDR3 protein. The sample consists of about 110,000 distinct CDR3 sequences, around 53% of them appearing once. The sample consisted of sorted CD4+, CD8+, or CD8+CD57+ T cells (not recorded which) from PBMCs. The receptors were gathered from a human donor in good health, serving as a control.

This clonotype was observed a handful of times. The rearrangement joins TRBV19 to TRBJ2-3; D remains ambiguous. The CDR3 covers 13 residues. V shed 5 bases and J shed 0 bases, with 6 bases lying between them. Germline V gene sequence: CDR1 LNHDA, CDR2 SQIVND (reference sequence). This CDR3 is CASSVQSTDTQYF. CDR3 nucleotide sequence: TGTGCCAGTAGTGTGCAAAGCACAGATACGCAGTATTTT.

V and J are TRBV7-2 and TRBJ1-6; D ambiguous. The V gene lost 1 base and the J gene lost 10 bases, with 8 bases spanning the gap. The V gene's germline CDR1 is SGHTA and CDR2 FQGNSA. CDR3 length: 13 amino acids. CDR3 nucleotide sequence: TGTGCCAGCAGCTTAGGAGTTATCTCACCCCTCCACTTT. Its protein is CASSLGVISPLHF.

The rearrangement uses TRBV20-1 and TRBJ1-6; 8 bases map to TRBD1. There are 14 residues in the CDR3. With V trimmed by 1 base and J by 6 bases, 2 bases remained unmatched. Looked up from germline, CDR1 is DFQATT and CDR2 is SNEGSKA (reference sequence). Written as DNA, the CDR3 is TGCAGTGCTAGAGGACAGGGGAGTAATTCACCCCTCCACTTT. Translation: CSARGQGSNSPLHF.

Comments on this clonotype: This may come from a read error, since a much larger clone is one base off. Without the conserved terminal phenylalanine or tryptophan, this CDR3 likely stems from a read error. V is TRBV6-2 or TRBV6-3 and J is TRBJ2-7, with 8 bases fitting TRBD1. The CDR3 covers 15 residues. Germline V gene sequence: CDR1 MNHEY, CDR2 SVGEGT. V dropped 0 bases and J dropped 4; count of bases not matched to a gene: 5. CDR3 in DNA: TGTGCCAGCAGTTACTCCGGGACAGGCTTGTACGAGCAGTACCTC. Amino acids: CASSYSGTGLYEQYL.

This clonotype was found many times. This chain links TRBV9 with TRBJ2-3, with D perhaps assigned TRBD1 or TRBD2 (5 bases each). Trimming cost V 0 bases and J 3 bases, with 8 bases left between them. There are 14 residues in the CDR3. Germline V gives CDR1 SGDLS, CDR2 YYNGEE. The CDR3, as DNA: TGTGCCAGCAGCGTAGATGGGGGAACAGATACGCAGTATTTT. Translation gives CASSVDGGTDTQYF.

This clonotype was counted ten times or more. The CDR3 protein is CASSVVGQGADTIYF. The CDR3 nucleotides are TGTGCCAGCAGCGTAGTCGGACAGGGGGCAGACACCATATATTTT. This chain uses TRBV9 with TRBJ1-3, with TRBD1 matching over 11 bases. The germline V gene has CDR1 SGDLS and CDR2 YYNGEE. The CDR3 covers 15 residues. V was pared by 0 bases and J by 8 bases, with 4 bases of the junction left unmatched. Full variable domain (remainder filled in from reference TRBV9 and TRBJ1-3): DSGVTQTPKHLITATGQRVTLRCSPRSGDLSVYWYQQSLDQGLQFLIQYYNGEERAKGNILERFSAQQFPDLHSELNLSSLELGDSALYFCASSVVGQGADTIYFGEGSWLTVV.

The chain joins TRBV4-2 to TRBJ2-3, with D perhaps matching TRBD2 (5 bases). Germline V gene lookup returns CDR1 LGHNA and CDR2 YNFKEQ. The CDR3 totals 17 residues. Trimming took off 4 bases at V and 2 bases at J, with 19 bases between the two ends. The CDR3 DNA sequence: TGTGCCAGCAGCCCAGAGGGTCCCAGCGGCTACACAGATACGCAGTATTTT. Amino acids: CASSPEGPSGYTDTQYF.

This clonotype was observed a single time. The chain uses TRBV25-1 and TRBJ2-7; D might be TRBD1 (6 bases). Trimming took off 2 bases at V and 4 bases at J, with 9 bases between the two ends. The CDR3 is made up of 13 amino acids. Germline-derived CDR1 and CDR2 are MGHDK and SYGVNS. CDR3: CASSEGGHYEQYF. CDR3 nucleotides: TGTGCCAGCAGTGAAGGGGGACATTACGAGCAGTACTTC.

This clonotype was observed once. A junction end diverges from the germline sequence, so it may reflect a read error. The CDR3 DNA sequence: TGCGCCAGCACCGAGGGAAGCTCCTACGAGCAGTACTTC. Translation: CASTEGSSYEQYF. The chain combines TRBV7-9 with TRBJ2-7; possible D gene TRBD2, 5 bases. Per germline, CDR1 SEHNR and CDR2 FQNEAQ (reference sequence). This CDR3 has 13 amino acids. Full variable domain (outside the CDR3, taken from reference TRBV7-9 and TRBJ2-7): DTGVSQNPRHKITKRGQNVTFRCDPISEHNRLYWYRQTLGQGPEFLTYFQNEAQLEKSRLLSDRFSAERPKGSFSTLEIQRTEQGDSAMYLCASTEGSSYEQYFGPGTRLTVT.

This clonotype was found many times. V gene TRBV20-1 combines with J gene TRBJ2-1; 12 nucleotides match TRBD2. The CDR3 covers 15 residues. Trimming at V came to 1 base and at J to 3 bases, leaving 1 base not matched to a gene. In germline, CDR1 is DFQATT, CDR2 SNEGSKA (reference sequence). The CDR3: CSARGLAGDYNEQFF. CDR3 DNA sequence: TGCAGTGCTAGAGGACTAGCGGGGGACTACAATGAGCAGTTCTTC.

Only a few counts were recorded for this clonotype. The chain combines TRBV2 with TRBJ1-1; no clear D gene. The V end lost 5 bases, the J end lost 6 bases, and 13 bases lay between the germline ends. CDR3 length equals 13 residues. Per germline, CDR1 SNHLY and CDR2 FYNNEI. CDR3 in amino acids: CASSLPRDPEAFF. CDR3 DNA: TGTGCCAGCAGTCTGCCCCGTGATCCTGAAGCTTTCTTT.

This clonotype was counted ten times or more. The chain recombines TRBV30 with TRBJ2-7; 8 bases are shared with TRBD2. The V gene's germline CDR1 is GTSNPN and CDR2 SVGIG (reference sequence). Unmatched junction bases numbered 7, after V lost 3 bases and J lost 0 bases. The CDR3 spans 15 residues. The CDR3 sequence: CAWRVSGGTSYEQYF. The CDR3 DNA reads TGTGCCTGGAGGGTAAGCGGGGGTACCTCCTACGAGCAGTACTTC.

The chain combines TRBV12-5 with TRBJ1-1, with D perhaps TRBD1 (6 bases). Germline CDR1 is LGHNT and CDR2 is FRNRAP. The CDR3 loop spans 17 amino acids. The germline V and J ends were trimmed by 4 bases and 0 bases, with 18 bases remaining between them. CDR3 in DNA: TGTGCTAGTGGTTATCTCCCGGGACAAATAATGAACACTGAAGCTTTCTTT. This translates into CASGYLPGQIMNTEAFF.

The gene calls are TRBV25-1 and TRBJ1-1, with a weak D call TRBD1 (5 bases). Germline V gives CDR1 MGHDK, CDR2 SYGVNS. Trimming took off 6 bases at V and 3 bases at J, with 14 bases between the two ends. This CDR3 spans 14 amino acids. CDR3 nucleotide sequence: TGTGCCAGCAGCCAAGATCAGGGATACACTGAAGCTTTCTTT. Protein sequence: CASSQDQGYTEAFF.

This clonotype has only one observation. The CDR3 region is CSARDTNRGDRYTF. The CDR3 nucleotides are TGCAGTGCTAGAGATACCAACCGAGGGGATCGCTACACCTTC. This chain connects TRBV20-1 to TRBJ1-2, with D perhaps TRBD1 (5 bases). CDR1 and CDR2 from the germline V gene are DFQATT and SNEGSKA (reference sequence). Deletions cut 0 bases from V and 9 bases from J, with 17 bases between. The CDR3 runs to 14 residues.

This clonotype was detected a few times. This may arise from a read error, as a much more abundant clone is one base away. The chain recombines TRBV14 with TRBJ2-3; D is uncertain. CDR1 and CDR2 (germline): SGHDN, FVKESK. The CDR3 sequence is 14 residues long. CDR3 coding DNA: TGTGCCAGCAGCCAAGATCTCCGCACAGATGCGCAGTATTTT. Its protein is CASSQDLRTDAQYF.